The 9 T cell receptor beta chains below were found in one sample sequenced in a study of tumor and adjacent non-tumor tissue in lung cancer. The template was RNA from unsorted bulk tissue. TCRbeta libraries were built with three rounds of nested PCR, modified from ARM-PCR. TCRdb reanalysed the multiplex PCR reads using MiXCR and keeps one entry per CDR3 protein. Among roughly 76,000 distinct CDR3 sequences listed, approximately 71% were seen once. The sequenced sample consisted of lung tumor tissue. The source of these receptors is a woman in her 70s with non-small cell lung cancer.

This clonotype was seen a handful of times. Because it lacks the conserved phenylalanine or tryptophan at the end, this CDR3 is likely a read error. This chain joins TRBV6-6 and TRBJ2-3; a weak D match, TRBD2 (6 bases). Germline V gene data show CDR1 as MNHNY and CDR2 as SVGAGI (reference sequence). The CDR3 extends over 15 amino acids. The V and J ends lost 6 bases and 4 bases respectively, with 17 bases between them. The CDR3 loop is CASRKEQASADTQYL. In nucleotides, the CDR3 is TGTGCCAGCAGAAAAGAGCAGGCTAGCGCAGATACGCAGTATCTT.

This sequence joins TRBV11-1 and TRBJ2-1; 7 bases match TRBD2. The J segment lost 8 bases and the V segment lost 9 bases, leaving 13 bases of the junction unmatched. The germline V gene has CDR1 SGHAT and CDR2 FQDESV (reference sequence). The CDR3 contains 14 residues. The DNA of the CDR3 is TGTGCCAGTATCCCGGGGGAGGGCCGCTATGAGCAGTTCTTC. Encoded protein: CASIPGEGRYEQFF.

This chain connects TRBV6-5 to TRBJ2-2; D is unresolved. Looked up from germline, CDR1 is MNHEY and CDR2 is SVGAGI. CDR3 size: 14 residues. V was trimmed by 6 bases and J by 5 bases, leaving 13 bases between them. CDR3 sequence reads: CASSAHSGTGELFF. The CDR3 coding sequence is TGTGCCAGCAGCGCTCATAGTGGTACCGGGGAGCTGTTTTTT.

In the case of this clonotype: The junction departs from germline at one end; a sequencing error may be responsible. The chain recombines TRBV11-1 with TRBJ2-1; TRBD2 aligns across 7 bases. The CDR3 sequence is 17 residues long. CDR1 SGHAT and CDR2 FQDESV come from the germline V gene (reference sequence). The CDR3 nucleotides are TGTGCCAGCAGTTTAGAGCCAGTGGGAGGGTCCTACAATGAGCAGTTTTTC. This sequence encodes CASSLEPVGGSYNEQFF.

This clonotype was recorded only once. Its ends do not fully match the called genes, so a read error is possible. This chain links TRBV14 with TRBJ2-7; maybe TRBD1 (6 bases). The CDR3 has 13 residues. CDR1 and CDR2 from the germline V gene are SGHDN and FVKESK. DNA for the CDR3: TGTGCCAGCAGTCCTACAGGGCACTACGAGCGGTACTTC. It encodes CASSPTGHYERYF.

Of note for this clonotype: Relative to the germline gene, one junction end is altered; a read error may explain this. CDR3 amino acids: CANSSNDLGTEAYF. The CDR3 coding sequence is TGTGCCAACAGTTCCAATGATCTAGGCACTGAAGCTTACTTT. This sequence joins TRBV6-6 and TRBJ1-1; D not certain. The CDR3 is made up of 14 amino acids. In germline, CDR1 is MNHNY, CDR2 SVGAGI (reference sequence).

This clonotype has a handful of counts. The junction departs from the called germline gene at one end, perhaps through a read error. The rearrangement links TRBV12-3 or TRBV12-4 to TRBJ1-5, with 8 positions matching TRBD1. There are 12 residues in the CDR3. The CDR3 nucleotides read TGTGCTAGCAAACAGGGGGGTCAGCCCCAGCATTTT. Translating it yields CASKQGGQPQHF.

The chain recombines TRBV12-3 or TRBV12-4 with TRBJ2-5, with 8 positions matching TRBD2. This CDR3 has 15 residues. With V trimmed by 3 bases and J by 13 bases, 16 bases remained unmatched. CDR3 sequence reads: CASSLTGGPKETRYF. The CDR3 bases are TGTGCCAGCAGTTTGACGGGAGGGCCAAAGGAGACCAGGTACTTC.

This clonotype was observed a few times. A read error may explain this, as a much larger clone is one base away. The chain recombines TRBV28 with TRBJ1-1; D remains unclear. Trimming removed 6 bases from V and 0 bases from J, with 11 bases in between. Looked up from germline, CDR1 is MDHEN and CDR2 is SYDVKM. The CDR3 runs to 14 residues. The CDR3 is CASRRHLMNTEAFF. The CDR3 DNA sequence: TGTGCCAGCAGACGGCACCTCATGAACACTGAAGCTTTCTTT.